The clone carrying this T cell receptor (beta chain) was seen only a few times. Its antigen is unidentified. The V gene lost 5 bases and the J gene lost 5 bases, with 10 bases spanning the gap. CDR1 LNHDA and CDR2 SQIVND come from the germline V gene (reference sequence). This CDR3 is 13 amino acids long. Primers: 60 Vbeta forward and 13 Jbeta reverse. Measured with immunoSEQ multiplex PCR; TCRdb has only the in-frame clones, and not every one. The sample lists roughly 120,000 clones; around 60% were seen once. This sample was included in a study of cytomegalovirus exposure and HLA in healthy donors. At the level of the study: One earlier analysis, a look at about 179 million T cells, found some 110 million unique TCR beta sequences. Findings of the study overall: With later analysis, a missense DCLRE1C variant became linked to TCR beta V- and J-gene trimming. In a later analysis, most CMV-associated TCR beta chains appeared HLA-restricted. Investigators reported about 160 TCR beta chains as tied to cytomegalovirus.

Sequenced material: PBMCs. V usage is TRBV19 and J usage is TRBJ2-1; D call uncertain. The sequence was collected from a woman aged 40 to 55 in good health and CMV-seropositive. The CDR3 reads CASSVGRNNEQFF. CDR3 DNA: TGTGCCAGTAGTGTGGGCAGGAACAATGAGCAGTTCTTC.